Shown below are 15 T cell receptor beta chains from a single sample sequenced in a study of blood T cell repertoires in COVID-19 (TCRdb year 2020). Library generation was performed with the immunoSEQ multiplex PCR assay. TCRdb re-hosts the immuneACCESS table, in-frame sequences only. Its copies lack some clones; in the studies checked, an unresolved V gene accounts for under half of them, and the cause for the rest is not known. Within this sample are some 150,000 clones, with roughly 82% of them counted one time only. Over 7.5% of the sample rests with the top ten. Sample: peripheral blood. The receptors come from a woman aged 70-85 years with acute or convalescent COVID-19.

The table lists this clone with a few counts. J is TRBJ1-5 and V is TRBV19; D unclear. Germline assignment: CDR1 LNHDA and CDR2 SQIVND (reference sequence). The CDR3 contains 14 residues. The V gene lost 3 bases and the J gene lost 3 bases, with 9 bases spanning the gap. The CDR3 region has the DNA TGTGCCAGTAGTATTACGGGAGACAATCAGCCCCAGCATTTT. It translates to CASSITGDNQPQHF.

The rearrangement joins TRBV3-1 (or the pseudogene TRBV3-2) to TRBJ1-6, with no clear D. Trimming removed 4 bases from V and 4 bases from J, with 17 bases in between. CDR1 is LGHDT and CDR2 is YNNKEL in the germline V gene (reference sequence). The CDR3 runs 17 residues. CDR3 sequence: CASSRSPRADYNSPLHF. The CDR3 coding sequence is TGTGCCAGCAGCCGCTCCCCGAGGGCGGATTATAATTCACCCCTCCACTTT.

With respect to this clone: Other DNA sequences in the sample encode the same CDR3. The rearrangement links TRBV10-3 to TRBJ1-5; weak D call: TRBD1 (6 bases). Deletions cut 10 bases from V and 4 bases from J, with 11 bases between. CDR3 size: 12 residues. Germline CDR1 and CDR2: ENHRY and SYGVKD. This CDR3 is CATGQPNQPQHF. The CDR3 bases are TGTGCCACAGGACAGCCTAATCAGCCCCAGCATTTT.

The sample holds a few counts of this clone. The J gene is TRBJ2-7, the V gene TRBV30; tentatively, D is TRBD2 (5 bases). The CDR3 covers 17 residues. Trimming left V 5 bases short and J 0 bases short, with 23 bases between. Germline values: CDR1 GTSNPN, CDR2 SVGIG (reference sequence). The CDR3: CAWANRRAAISSYEQYF. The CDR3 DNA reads TGTGCCTGGGCAAATAGGAGAGCGGCTATTAGCTCCTACGAGCAGTACTTC.

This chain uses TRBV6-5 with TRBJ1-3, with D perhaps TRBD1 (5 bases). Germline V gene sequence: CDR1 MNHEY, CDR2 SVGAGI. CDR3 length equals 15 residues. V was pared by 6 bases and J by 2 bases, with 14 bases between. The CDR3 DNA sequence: TGTGCCAGCAGCACAGGTTTCACCCCTGGAAACACCATATATTTT. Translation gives CASSTGFTPGNTIYF.

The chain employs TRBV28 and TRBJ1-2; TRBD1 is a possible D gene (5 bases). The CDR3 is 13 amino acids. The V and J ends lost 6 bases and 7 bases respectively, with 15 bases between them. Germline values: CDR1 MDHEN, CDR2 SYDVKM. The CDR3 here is CASREGRESGYTF. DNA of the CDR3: TGTGCCAGCAGAGAGGGACGGGAGAGTGGCTACACCTTC.

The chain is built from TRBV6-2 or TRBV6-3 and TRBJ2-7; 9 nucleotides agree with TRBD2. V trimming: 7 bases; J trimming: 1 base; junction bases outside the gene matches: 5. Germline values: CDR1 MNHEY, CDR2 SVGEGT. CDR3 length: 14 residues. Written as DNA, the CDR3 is TGTGCCAGCACCCCTAGCGGGGATTCCTACGAGCAGTACTTC. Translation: CASTPSGDSYEQYF.

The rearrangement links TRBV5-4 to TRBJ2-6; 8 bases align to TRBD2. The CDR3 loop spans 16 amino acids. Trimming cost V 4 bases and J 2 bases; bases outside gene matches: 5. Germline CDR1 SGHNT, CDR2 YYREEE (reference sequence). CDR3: CASSPRGGAGANVLTF. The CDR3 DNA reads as TGTGCCAGCAGCCCCCGGGGGGGCGCTGGGGCCAACGTCCTGACTTTC.

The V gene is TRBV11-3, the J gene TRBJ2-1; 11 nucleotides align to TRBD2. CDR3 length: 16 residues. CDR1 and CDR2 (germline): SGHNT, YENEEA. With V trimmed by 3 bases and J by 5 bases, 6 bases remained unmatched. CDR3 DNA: TGTGCCAGCAGCTTTAGCGGGAGGGCCCCCCACAATGAGCAGTTCTTC. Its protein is CASSFSGRAPHNEQFF.

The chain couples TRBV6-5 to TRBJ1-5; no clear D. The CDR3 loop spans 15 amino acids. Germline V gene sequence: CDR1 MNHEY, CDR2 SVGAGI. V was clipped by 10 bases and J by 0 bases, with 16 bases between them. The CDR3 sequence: CATRSESYSNQPQHF. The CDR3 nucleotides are TGTGCCACACGGTCTGAATCTTATAGCAATCAGCCCCAGCATTTT.

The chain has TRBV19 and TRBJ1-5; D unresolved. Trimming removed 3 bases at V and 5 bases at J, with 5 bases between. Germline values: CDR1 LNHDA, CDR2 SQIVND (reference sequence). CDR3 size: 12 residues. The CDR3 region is CASSIPYQPQHF. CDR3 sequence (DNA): TGTGCCAGTAGTATCCCATATCAGCCCCAGCATTTT.

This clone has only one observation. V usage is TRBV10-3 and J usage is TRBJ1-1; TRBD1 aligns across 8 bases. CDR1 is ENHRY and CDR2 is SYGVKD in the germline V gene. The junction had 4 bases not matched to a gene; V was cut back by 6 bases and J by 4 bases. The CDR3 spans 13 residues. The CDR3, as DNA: TGTGCCATCAGCTGGACAGGGCCCACTGAAGCTTTCTTT. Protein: CAISWTGPTEAFF.

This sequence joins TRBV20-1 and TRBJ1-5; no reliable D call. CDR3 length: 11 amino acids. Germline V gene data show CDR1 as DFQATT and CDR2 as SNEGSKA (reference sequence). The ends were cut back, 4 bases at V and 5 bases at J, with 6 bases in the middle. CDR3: CSANSHQPQHF. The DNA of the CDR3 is TGCAGTGCTAACAGCCATCAGCCCCAGCATTTT.

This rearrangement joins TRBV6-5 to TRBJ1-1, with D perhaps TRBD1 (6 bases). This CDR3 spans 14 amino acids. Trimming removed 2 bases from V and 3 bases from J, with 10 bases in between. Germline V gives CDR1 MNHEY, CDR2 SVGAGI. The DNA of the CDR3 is TGTGCCAGCAGTTACACTCAGGGGTACACTGAAGCTTTCTTT. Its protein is CASSYTQGYTEAFF.

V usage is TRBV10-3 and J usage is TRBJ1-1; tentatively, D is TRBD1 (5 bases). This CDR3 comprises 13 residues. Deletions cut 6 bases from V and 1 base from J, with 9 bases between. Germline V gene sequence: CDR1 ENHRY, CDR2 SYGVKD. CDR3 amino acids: CAIRGQENTEAFF. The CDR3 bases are TGTGCCATCAGGGGGCAGGAGAACACTGAAGCTTTCTTT.